These T cell receptor beta chains were read from a single sample in a study of CD4 T cells in relation to SARS-CoV-2 and coronaviruses. The assay was immunoSEQ multiplex PCR, and TCRdb's table has in-frame clones only and misses some. The data show about 25,000 clones, roughly 82% seen once. No antigens are known for them. The specimen sequenced was CD4+ T cells from PBMCs, cultured in vitro. These TCRs come from a human donor in good health. The CDR3 runs from the conserved cysteine through the conserved F or W. A D gene is named only where the DNA matches it firmly. Clone size is stated in some rows and not others, as once, few, many or a class when expanded.

d_call: .; v_call: TRBV3-1/TRBV3-2; j_call: TRBJ1-1; clone_size: .; cdr3_aa: CASSLQEGTEAFF; cdr3_nt: TGTGCCAGCAGTTTACAGGAGGGCACTGAAGCTTTCTTT
d_call: .; v_call: TRBV18; j_call: TRBJ1-5; clone_size: .; cdr3_aa: CASSPREGSNQPQHF; cdr3_nt: TGTGCCAGCTCCCCGAGAGAGGGAAGCAATCAGCCCCAGCATTTT
d_call: .; v_call: TRBV19; j_call: TRBJ2-3; clone_size: .; cdr3_aa: CASSGGPLSTDTQYF; cdr3_nt: TGTGCCAGTAGCGGGGGACCCCTGAGCACAGATACGCAGTATTTT
d_call: TRBD2; v_call: TRBV7-6; j_call: TRBJ2-3; clone_size: .; cdr3_aa: CASSLGLLAGADTQYF; cdr3_nt: TGTGCCAGCAGCTTAGGGCTCCTAGCGGGAGCCGATACGCAGTATTTT
d_call: .; v_call: TRBV7-7; j_call: TRBJ2-6; clone_size: .; cdr3_aa: CASSLRGASGANVLTF; cdr3_nt: TGTGCTAGCAGCTTAAGGGGGGCGTCAGGGGCCAACGTCCTGACTTTC
d_call: .; v_call: TRBV4-2; j_call: TRBJ2-1; clone_size: .; cdr3_aa: CASSQRGLDHSEQFF; cdr3_nt: TGTGCCAGCAGCCAGAGGGGACTGGACCACAGTGAGCAGTTCTTC
d_call: TRBD1; v_call: TRBV4-3; j_call: TRBJ1-1; clone_size: few; cdr3_aa: CASSPSPTGYMNTEAFF; cdr3_nt: TGCGCCAGCAGCCCCTCCCCGACAGGGTATATGAACACTGAAGCTTTCTTT
d_call: .; v_call: TRBV7-2; j_call: TRBJ2-5; clone_size: .; cdr3_aa: CASGLRYQETQYF; cdr3_nt: TGTGCCAGCGGATTAAGGTACCAAGAGACCCAGTACTTC
d_call: .; v_call: TRBV7-3; j_call: TRBJ2-1; clone_size: .; cdr3_aa: CASSMTTYNEQFF; cdr3_nt: TGTGCCAGCAGCATGACTACCTACAATGAGCAGTTCTTC
d_call: .; v_call: TRBV10-3; j_call: TRBJ2-7; clone_size: few; cdr3_aa: CAISGGDSRRSEQYF; cdr3_nt: TGTGCCATCAGTGGAGGGGACTCTCGACGGAGTGAGCAGTACTTC